What follows is one T cell receptor (beta chain) and its context. This specimen belongs to a study of T cell changes during pregnancy in multiple sclerosis. Sequencing was performed with immunoSEQ multiplex PCR; in TCRdb, only in-frame clones are kept and a portion is missing. The sample consists of fewer than 75,000 clones, 91% of them appearing once. Germline CDR1 and CDR2: MNHEY and SVGAGI. This CDR3 is built from 15 residues. Trimming removed 6 bases from V and 6 bases from J; junction bases left unmatched: 12. This sequence was found in a female donor with multiple sclerosis, enrolled in a pregnancy study. The starting material was CD8+ T cells from peripheral blood mononuclear cells, obtained before pregnancy. The V call is TRBV6-5, the J call TRBJ1-2; 8 positions match TRBD1. In nucleotides, the CDR3 is TGTGCCAGCAGAACAGGGGGGTCCTACTTGGATGGCTACACCTTC. Translation gives CASRTGGSYLDGYTF.